These 32 T cell receptor beta chains share one sample of origin, sequenced in a study of PD-1 blockade in classical Hodgkin lymphoma. With no exception, relapse followed autologous stem cell transplantation in all patients, and brentuximab vedotin exposure varied. Sequenced by immunoSEQ multiplex PCR; TCRdb stores in-frame clones only, minus some. The table includes 35,000 to 50,000 clones, approximately 70% detected once. The sequenced sample was peripheral blood mononuclear cells (PBMCs), obtained before the second cycle of nivolumab. The receptors were gathered from a human donor with classical Hodgkin lymphoma.

The chain links TRBV6-5 to TRBJ2-2, with D tentatively TRBD1 (5 bases). The CDR3 sequence is 13 residues long. CDR1 and CDR2 from the germline V gene are MNHEY and SVGAGI. The V and J ends lost 0 bases and 6 bases respectively, with 5 bases between them. The CDR3 loop is CASSYSTAGELFF. For the CDR3, the DNA is TGTGCCAGCAGTTACTCGACAGCCGGGGAGCTGTTTTTT.

This sequence joins TRBV4-3 and TRBJ2-7; D ambiguous. The CDR3 sequence is 19 residues long. Germline V gives CDR1 LGHNA, CDR2 YSLEER. The V and J ends lost 0 bases and 0 bases respectively, with 21 bases between them. Here the CDR3 reads CASSQDPTEPESSSYEQYF. CDR3 in DNA: TGCGCCAGCAGCCAAGATCCAACAGAACCGGAGTCCAGCTCCTACGAGCAGTACTTC.

The chain employs TRBV6-1 and TRBJ2-3; D gene unclear. The V and J ends lost 8 bases and 3 bases respectively, with 9 bases between them. The CDR3 extends over 12 amino acids. CDR1 is MNHNS, CDR2 SASEGT, per germline. The CDR3 DNA reads TGTGCCAGCGGGCTATCAACAGATACGCAGTATTTT. Its protein product is CASGLSTDTQYF.

This clone was found a few times. The V and J genes are TRBV28 and TRBJ2-3, with D possibly being TRBD2 (6 bases). Germline loops: CDR1 MDHEN, CDR2 SYDVKM. Deletions cut 6 bases from V and 2 bases from J, with 15 bases between. The CDR3 totals 15 residues. The CDR3 reads CASSLIAEYTDTQYF. The CDR3 DNA sequence: TGTGCCAGCAGCCTTATAGCGGAGTACACAGATACGCAGTATTTT.

This clone was recorded at least ten times. CDR3 region: CASSLFGSTDTQYF. CDR3 DNA: TGTGCCAGCAGCCTGTTTGGGAGCACAGATACGCAGTATTTT. The chain joins TRBV7-2 to TRBJ2-3; D gene uncertain. CDR3 length: 14 amino acids. V lost 5 bases and J 0 bases, leaving 9 bases between the germline ends. CDR1 SGHTA and CDR2 FQGNSA come from the germline V gene.

This chain joins TRBV10-3 and TRBJ2-7; the match to TRBD1 covers 7 bases. The germline V gene encodes CDR1 ENHRY and CDR2 SYGVKD. V was pared by 10 bases and J by 6 bases, with 15 bases of the junction left unmatched. This CDR3 contains 14 residues. CDR3 residues: CATGDRDRVGEQYF. CDR3 in DNA: TGTGCCACAGGAGACAGGGATAGAGTAGGCGAGCAGTACTTC.

This clone occurred once. The V gene is TRBV5-4, the J gene TRBJ2-3; D is perhaps TRBD2 (6 bases). V lost 6 bases and J lost 2, with 16 bases in between. The CDR3 loop spans 15 amino acids. Germline lookup yields CDR1 SGHNT and CDR2 YYREEE (reference sequence). The CDR3 region has the DNA TGTGCCAGCAACCCTCGAGCGGGTTCCACAGATACGCAGTATTTT. Amino acid sequence: CASNPRAGSTDTQYF.

This clone was found once. The V and J genes are TRBV7-8 and TRBJ2-1; 12 nucleotides align to TRBD2. The J segment lost 9 bases and the V segment lost 3 bases, leaving 9 bases of the junction unmatched. Looked up from germline, CDR1 is SGHVS and CDR2 is FQNEAQ. The CDR3 covers 16 residues. CDR3 in DNA: TGTGCCAGCAGCTTTCTAGCGGGGGGGCCGATGGTTGAGCAGTTCTTC. Translation: CASSFLAGGPMVEQFF.

V gene TRBV14 combines with J gene TRBJ2-6, with D perhaps given as TRBD1 or TRBD2 (5 bases each). This CDR3 contains 18 residues. V gave up 2 bases and J gave up 5 bases, with 19 bases separating them. Germline V gives CDR1 SGHDN, CDR2 FVKESK. CDR3 sequence (DNA): TGTGCCAGCAGCCAATACAGGTCTTGGGACCTTAGGGCCAACGTCCTGACTTTC. Residues: CASSQYRSWDLRANVLTF.

This chain links TRBV9 with TRBJ2-1, with 7 bases aligning to TRBD1. Germline CDR1 reads SGDLS; CDR2 reads YYNGEE. Trimming at V came to 5 bases and at J to 2 bases, leaving 4 bases not matched to a gene. This CDR3 has 14 residues. The CDR3 is CASSPGQTYNEQFF. CDR3 nucleotides: TGTGCCAGCAGTCCGGGACAGACCTACAATGAGCAGTTCTTC.

The chain combines TRBV18 with TRBJ1-1, with D perhaps matching TRBD1 (5 bases). The length of the CDR3 is 13 residues. Trimming stripped 5 bases from V and 3 bases from J, with 10 bases between. Per the germline V gene, CDR1 is KGHSH and CDR2 is LQKENI. The CDR3 nucleotides read TGTGCCAGCTCAATCGGAGGGGACACTGAAGCTTTCTTT. This codes for CASSIGGDTEAFF. Supplemented by reference TRBV18 and TRBJ1-1, the full variable domain reads NAGVMQNPRHLVRRRGQEARLRCSPMKGHSHVYWYRQLPEEGLKFMVYLQKENIIDESGMPKERFSAEFPKEGPSILRIQQVVRGDSAAYFCASSIGGDTEAFFGQGTRLTVV.

The rearrangement uses TRBV30 and TRBJ1-2; perhaps TRBD1 as D (6 bases). Deletions cut 0 bases from V and 5 bases from J, with 13 bases between. There are 14 residues in the CDR3. CDR1 is GTSNPN, CDR2 SVGIG, per germline (reference sequence). The CDR3, as DNA: TGTGCCTGGAGTGTTTTTCGGACAGCATATGGCTACACCTTC. This translates into CAWSVFRTAYGYTF.

The chain combines TRBV30 with TRBJ2-1; 8 bases fit TRBD1. In germline, CDR1 is GTSNPN, CDR2 SVGIG (reference sequence). The CDR3 runs 15 residues. V trimming: 2 bases; J trimming: 2 bases; junction bases outside the gene matches: 5. The CDR3 DNA sequence: TGTGCCTGGAGTCCCGGGACAGGAACCTACAATGAGCAGTTCTTC. Protein sequence: CAWSPGTGTYNEQFF. Based on the CDR3 plus reference TRBV30 and TRBJ2-1, the full variable domain is SQTIHQWPATLVQPVGSPLSLECTVEGTSNPNLYWYRQAAGRGLQLLFYSVGIGQISSEVPQNLSASRPQDRQFILSSKKLLLSDSGFYLCAWSPGTGTYNEQFFGPGTRLTVL.

This rearrangement joins TRBV7-3 to TRBJ2-5, with TRBD1 matching 10 bases. Per the germline V gene, CDR1 is SGHTA and CDR2 is FQGTGA. CDR3 length: 14 residues. Trimming removed 4 bases from V and 6 bases from J; junction bases left unmatched: 5. CDR3 DNA sequence: TGTGCCAGCAGCTCCCCGGGACAGGGGAAGACCCAGTACTTC. Translating it yields CASSSPGQGKTQYF.

V and J are TRBV29-1 and TRBJ2-7; D is unresolved. Trimming shortened V by 6 bases and J by 1 base, and 10 bases separated the two germline ends. CDR1 SQVTM and CDR2 ANQGSEA come from the germline V gene. This CDR3 region has 12 residues. In nucleotides, the CDR3 is TGCAGCGTCCGACCTGGATCCTACGAGCAGTACTTC. Its protein is CSVRPGSYEQYF.

The rearrangement uses TRBV13 and TRBJ2-4; possible D gene TRBD2, 5 bases. The germline CDR1 and CDR2 sequences are PRHDT and FYEKMQ (reference sequence). Between the trimmed V and J ends, which lost 1 base and 6 bases, there was a span of 13 bases. The CDR3 totals 15 residues. In DNA, the CDR3 is TGTGCCAGCAGCTTAGTTAGCCTAGAGGGAAACATTCAGTACTTC. Encoded protein: CASSLVSLEGNIQYF.

V is TRBV5-8 and J is TRBJ2-1; D call uncertain. The germline V and J ends were trimmed by 4 bases and 8 bases, with 10 bases remaining between them. This CDR3 contains 12 residues. Germline values: CDR1 SGHTS, CDR2 YDEGEE. The chain's CDR3 is CASSPVRDEQFF. In DNA form, the CDR3 reads TGTGCCAGCAGCCCTGTAAGGGATGAGCAGTTCTTC.

This clone was picked up one time. The gene calls are TRBV7-2 and TRBJ2-7; D gene unclear. This CDR3 comprises 13 residues. Germline CDR1 is SGHTA and CDR2 is FQGNSA. Trimming pared 5 bases from V and 2 bases from J, leaving 10 bases between. The CDR3 sequence: CASSPPGTYEQYF. In nucleotides, the CDR3 is TGTGCCAGCAGCCCACCAGGAACCTACGAGCAGTACTTC.

The chain combines TRBV7-9 with TRBJ1-4, with 9 bases that match TRBD1. Germline V gene sequence: CDR1 SEHNR, CDR2 FQNEAQ (reference sequence). The CDR3 length is 14 residues. J lost 6 bases, V lost 5 bases, and 4 bases had no gene match. The CDR3 nucleotides read TGTGCCAGCAGCACCGGGACAGGGTATGAAAAACTGTTTTTT. The encoded protein is CASSTGTGYEKLFF.

V and J are TRBV7-2 and TRBJ2-1; unclear D gene. Germline CDR1 is SGHTA and CDR2 is FQGNSA. This CDR3 region has 15 residues. The germline V and J ends were trimmed by 3 bases and 1 base, with 10 bases remaining between them. CDR3 coding DNA: TGTGCCAGCAGCTTTCCCCAGTTATCCTACAATGAGCAGTTCTTC. This translates into CASSFPQLSYNEQFF.

The chain couples TRBV11-2 to TRBJ2-5; possible D gene TRBD1, 6 bases. V was pared by 10 bases and J by 5 bases, with 17 bases between. Germline V lookup: CDR1 SGHAT, CDR2 FQNNGV. This CDR3 spans 13 amino acids. Here the CDR3 DNA reads TGTGCCACCCTAGCCACAGGGACGGAGACCCAGTACTTC. Residues: CATLATGTETQYF.

A few counts support this clone. The chain uses TRBV4-3 and TRBJ1-4; D gene unclear. CDR3 length: 17 residues. Germline V gene sequence: CDR1 LGHNA, CDR2 YSLEER. V lost 0 bases and J 1 base, leaving 12 bases between the germline ends. The CDR3 region has the DNA TGCGCCAGCAGCCAAGATCCAGCTACCCGAACTAATGAAAAACTGTTTTTT. It encodes CASSQDPATRTNEKLFF.

The chain carries TRBV4-3 and TRBJ1-2; TRBD1 aligns across 9 bases. This CDR3 is built from 14 residues. Trimming took 3 bases from V and 4 from J; bases not matched to a gene: 3. The germline CDR1 and CDR2 sequences are LGHNA and YSLEER. The CDR3 nucleotides are TGCGCCAGCAGCCAGGACAGGGGTGGCTATGGCTACACCTTC. Residues: CASSQDRGGYGYTF.

The chain combines TRBV4-2 with TRBJ2-7, with 12 nucleotides matching TRBD2. The V and J ends lost 0 bases and 4 bases, in that order; junction bases with no gene match: 13. Germline V gene sequence: CDR1 LGHNA, CDR2 YNFKEQ. This CDR3 comprises 19 residues. This chain's CDR3 is CASSQEDPILAGGQYEQYF. CDR3 DNA sequence: TGTGCCAGCAGCCAAGAAGATCCTATACTAGCGGGAGGCCAGTACGAGCAGTACTTC.

The chain couples TRBV10-2 to TRBJ2-7; 8 nucleotides agree with TRBD2. This CDR3 contains 15 residues. The V gene end was trimmed by 3 bases and the J gene end by 3 bases; junction bases not matched to a gene: 7. Germline values: CDR1 WSHSY, CDR2 SAAADI. CDR3 residues: CASSDRPGGGYEQYF. DNA for the CDR3: TGCGCCAGCAGTGACCGCCCGGGAGGGGGCTACGAGCAGTACTTC.

Details on this clone: The sample has other DNA sequences that encode this CDR3 too. The gene calls are TRBV28 and TRBJ1-5; no clear D gene. From germline, CDR1 is MDHEN and CDR2 SYDVKM. This CDR3 is 14 amino acids long. Trimming removed 3 bases from V and 1 base from J, with 7 bases in between. The CDR3: CASSFSWSNQPQHF. In DNA form, the CDR3 reads TGTGCCAGCAGTTTTAGTTGGAGCAATCAGCCCCAGCATTTT.

This clone was detected only once. The CDR3 nucleotides are TGTGCAAGGGGAGAGCGGCCCCCTTTCGAGCAGTACTTC. Amino acids: CARGERPPFEQYF. This chain connects TRBV12-2 to TRBJ2-7; TRBD2, the D gene given by the table, was not confirmed from the DNA. TRBV12-2 is an annotated pseudogene. The CDR3 spans 13 residues.

J is TRBJ1-2 and V is TRBV27, with a possible D match to TRBD1 (6 bases). V gave up 2 bases and J gave up 0 bases, with 19 bases separating them. CDR1 MNHEY and CDR2 SMNVEV come from the germline V gene (reference sequence). This CDR3 region has 18 residues. CDR3: CASSLQTGGAGANYGYTF. The CDR3 DNA sequence: TGTGCCAGCAGTTTACAGACCGGGGGGGCTGGAGCTAACTATGGCTACACCTTC.

This clone showed up just once. This chain links TRBV6-5 with TRBJ1-1; 9 nucleotides agree with TRBD1. V dropped 6 bases and J dropped 4; count of bases not matched to a gene: 3. CDR1 and CDR2 from the germline V gene are MNHEY and SVGAGI. This CDR3 contains 13 residues. The CDR3 protein is CASRWTGATEAFF. In DNA, the CDR3 is TGTGCCAGCAGATGGACAGGGGCCACTGAAGCTTTCTTT.

The chain links TRBV7-6 to TRBJ1-5; maybe TRBD1 (5 bases). This CDR3 spans 16 amino acids. In germline, CDR1 is SGHVS, CDR2 FNYEAQ. V lost 1 base to trimming and J lost 1 base, with 11 bases between them. This CDR3 is CASSLGPAGSNQPQHF. CDR3 DNA sequence: TGTGCCAGCAGCTTAGGTCCCGCAGGGAGCAATCAGCCCCAGCATTTT. The full variable domain, its missing parts supplied by reference TRBV7-6 and TRBJ1-5, is GAGVSQSPRYKVTKRGQDVALRCDPISGHVSLYWYRQALGQGPEFLTYFNYEAQQDKSGLPNDRFSAERPEGSISTLTIQRTEQRDSAMYRCASSLGPAGSNQPQHFGDGTRLSIL.

The gene calls are TRBV27 and TRBJ1-4, with TRBD1 as a possible D gene (6 bases). Germline CDR1 is MNHEY and CDR2 is SMNVEV (reference sequence). V was trimmed by 5 bases and J by 5 bases, leaving 15 bases between them. There are 15 residues in the CDR3. CDR3 region: CASSLRQVGNEKLFF. The CDR3 DNA reads as TGTGCCAGCAGTCTCAGACAGGTTGGGAATGAAAAACTGTTTTTT.

This clone appeared a single time. The J gene is TRBJ1-1, the V gene TRBV11-2, with D uncertain. Germline V gene sequence: CDR1 SGHAT, CDR2 FQNNGV. Trimming took 1 base from V and 3 from J, leaving 9 bases between them. The CDR3 consists of 14 residues. The CDR3 DNA reads as TGTGCCAGCAGCTTAGCGCTTTACGACACTGAAGCTTTCTTT. It encodes CASSLALYDTEAFF. Together with reference TRBV11-2 and TRBJ1-1, the CDR3 gives the full variable domain: EAGVAQSPRYKIIEKRQSVAFWCNPISGHATLYWYQQILGQGPKLLIQFQNNGVVDDSQLPKDRFSAERLKGVDSTLKIQPAKLEDSAVYLCASSLALYDTEAFFGQGTRLTVV.